The entry below describes one T cell receptor (beta chain). Germline CDR1 and CDR2: MNHNS and SASEGT. Trimming removed 4 bases at V and 0 bases at J, with 15 bases between. The CDR3 sequence is 16 residues long. The data were taken from a study of metastatic and nonmetastatic thyroid tumors. Before thyroid surgery, none of the patients had received any treatment. Using MiXCR, TCRdb reanalyzed the PCR reads. The sample yields over 20,000 clones, under 35% seen once. The chain recombines TRBV6-1 with TRBJ2-5, with a weak D call TRBD2 (6 bases). The receptor comes from a female donor with papillary thyroid cancer or a benign thyroid nodule (not recorded which). Some clones in this sample may be carry-over from other donors' samples. The source material was blood. The chain's CDR3 is CASSVDSGFYQETQYF. In nucleotides, the CDR3 is TGTGCCAGCAGTGTTGACAGCGGGTTTTACCAAGAGACCCAGTACTTC.